The rows below give T cell receptor beta chains drawn from one sample of a study of Ad26.COV2.S vaccination and SARS-CoV-2 variants. Sequencing used immunoSEQ multiplex PCR; TCRdb keeps in-frame clones, though not all of them. The profile shows some 480,000 clones, around 85% of them singletons. The specimen comprised peripheral blood, sampled in a trial of Ad26.COV2.S vaccine versus placebo. These TCRs come from a person between 18 and 59 years old who received the Ad26.COV2.S COVID-19 vaccine or a placebo. CDR3s include the opening cysteine and the closing phenylalanine or tryptophan. Fields, in order: V gene, J gene, clone size, CDR3 protein. Clone size is shown for a subset of rows, as once, few, many or a class of expanded clone.

>TRBV7-9|TRBJ1-6|few
CASSLAAGSSYNSPLHF
>TRBV6-2/TRBV6-3|TRBJ1-4|NA
CASSYMDRGGEKLFF
>TRBV11-3|TRBJ2-2|NA
CASSLEGWLGGTNTGELFF
>TRBV19|TRBJ1-2|NA
CASSQARGGSGGYTF
>TRBV2|TRBJ2-7|NA
CASSEASGAGNF
>TRBV6-2/TRBV6-3|TRBJ2-7|NA
CASSYYRGSNEQYF
>TRBV5-4|TRBJ1-5|NA
CASSNMGDGLNQPQHF
>TRBV6-5|TRBJ2-7|NA
CASRLTGGHYEQYF
>TRBV9|TRBJ1-2|NA
CASSAADRNYGYTF
>TRBV7-2|TRBJ1-5|many
CASSVRGQQPQHF
>TRBV2|TRBJ2-1|NA
CASSERLAYYNEQFF
>TRBV5-6|TRBJ1-1|once
CASSLIPRGDTEAFF
>TRBV4-2|TRBJ1-6|few
CASSQDGGRGHSPLHF
>TRBV5-1|TRBJ1-2|NA
CASSPRRPGGTDGYTF